This T cell receptor (beta chain) came from a study of shared clonotypes between healthy human individuals. As for this clone: The antigen is undetermined.

The CDR3 has 13 amino acids. Germline loops: CDR1 LNHDA, CDR2 SQIVND (reference sequence). The V and J ends lost 5 bases and 5 bases respectively, with 9 bases between them. Measured with immunoSEQ multiplex PCR; TCRdb has only the in-frame clones, and not every one. Among around 1,100,000 clones, 60% to 80% were seen once, and the ten largest hold 0.7% to 0.95%. Regarding the study as a whole: Rarefaction showed that sequencing of sorted subsets was incomplete (despite large depth).

The TCR sequence derives from a man between 18 and 35 years old in good health. Some clones in this sample may be carry-over from other donors' samples. The gene calls are TRBV19 and TRBJ2-2; D not certain. Sample: memory CD4+ T cells from PBMCs. The subset: CD45RA-negative fraction. The CDR3 loop is CASSFRMTGELFF. The CDR3, as DNA: TGTGCCAGTAGTTTCCGGATGACCGGGGAGCTGTTTTTT.